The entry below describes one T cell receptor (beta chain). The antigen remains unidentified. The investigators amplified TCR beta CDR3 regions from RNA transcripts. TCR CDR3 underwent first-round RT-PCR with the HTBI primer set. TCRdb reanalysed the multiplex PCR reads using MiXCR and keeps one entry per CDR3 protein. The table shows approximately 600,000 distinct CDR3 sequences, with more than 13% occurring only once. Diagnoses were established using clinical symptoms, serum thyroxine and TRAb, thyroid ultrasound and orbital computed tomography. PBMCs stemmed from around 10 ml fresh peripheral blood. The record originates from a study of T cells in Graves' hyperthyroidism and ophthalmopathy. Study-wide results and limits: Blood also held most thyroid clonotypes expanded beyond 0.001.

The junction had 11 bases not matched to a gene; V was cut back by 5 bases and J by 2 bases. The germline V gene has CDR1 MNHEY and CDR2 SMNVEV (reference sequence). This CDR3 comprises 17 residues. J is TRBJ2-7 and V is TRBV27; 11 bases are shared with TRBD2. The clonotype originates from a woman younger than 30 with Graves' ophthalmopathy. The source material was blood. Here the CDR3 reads CASSPPGLAELPYEQYF. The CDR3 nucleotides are TGTGCCAGCAGTCCCCCGGGACTAGCGGAACTTCCCTACGAGCAGTACTTC.